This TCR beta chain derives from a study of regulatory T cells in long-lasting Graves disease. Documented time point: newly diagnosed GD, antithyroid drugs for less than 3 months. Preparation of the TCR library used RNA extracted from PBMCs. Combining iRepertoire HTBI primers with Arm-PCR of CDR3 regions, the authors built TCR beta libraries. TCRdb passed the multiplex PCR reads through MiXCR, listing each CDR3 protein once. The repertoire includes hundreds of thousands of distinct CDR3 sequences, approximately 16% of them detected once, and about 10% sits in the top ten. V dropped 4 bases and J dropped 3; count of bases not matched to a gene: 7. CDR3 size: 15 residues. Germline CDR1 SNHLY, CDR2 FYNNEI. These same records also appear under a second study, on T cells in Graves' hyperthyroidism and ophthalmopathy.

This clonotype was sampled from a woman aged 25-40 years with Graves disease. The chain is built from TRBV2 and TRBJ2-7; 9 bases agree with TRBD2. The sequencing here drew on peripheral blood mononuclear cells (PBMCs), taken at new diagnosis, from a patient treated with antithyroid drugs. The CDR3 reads CASSAPTSGSYEQYF. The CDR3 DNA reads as TGTGCCAGCAGTGCTCCGACTAGCGGCAGCTACGAGCAGTACTTC.